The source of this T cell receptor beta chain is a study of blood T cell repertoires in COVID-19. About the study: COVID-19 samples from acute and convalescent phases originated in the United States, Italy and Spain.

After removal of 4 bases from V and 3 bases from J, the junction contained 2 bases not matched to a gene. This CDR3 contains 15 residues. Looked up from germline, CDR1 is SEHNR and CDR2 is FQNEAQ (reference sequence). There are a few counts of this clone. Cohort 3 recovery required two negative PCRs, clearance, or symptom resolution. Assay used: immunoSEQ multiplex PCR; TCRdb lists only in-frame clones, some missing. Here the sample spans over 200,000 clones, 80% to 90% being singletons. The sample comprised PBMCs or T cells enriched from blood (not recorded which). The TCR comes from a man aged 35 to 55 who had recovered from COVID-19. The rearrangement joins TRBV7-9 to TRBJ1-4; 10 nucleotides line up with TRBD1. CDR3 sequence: CASSSGTGANEKLFF. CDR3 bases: TGTGCCAGCAGCTCCGGGACAGGGGCTAATGAAAAACTGTTTTTT.